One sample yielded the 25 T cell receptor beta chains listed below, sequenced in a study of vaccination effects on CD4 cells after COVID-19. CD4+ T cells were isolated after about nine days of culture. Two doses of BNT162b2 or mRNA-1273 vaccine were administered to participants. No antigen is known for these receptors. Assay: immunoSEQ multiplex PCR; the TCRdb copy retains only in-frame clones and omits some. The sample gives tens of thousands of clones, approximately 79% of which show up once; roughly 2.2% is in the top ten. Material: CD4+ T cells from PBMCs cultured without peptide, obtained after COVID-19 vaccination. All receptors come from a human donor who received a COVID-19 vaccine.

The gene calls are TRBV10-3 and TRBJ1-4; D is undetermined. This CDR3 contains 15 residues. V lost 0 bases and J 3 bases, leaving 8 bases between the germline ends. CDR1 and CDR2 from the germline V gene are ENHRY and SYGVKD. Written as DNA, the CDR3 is TGTGCCATCAGTGAGTCGAGGGATGCTAATGAAAAACTGTTTTTT. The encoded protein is CAISESRDANEKLFF.

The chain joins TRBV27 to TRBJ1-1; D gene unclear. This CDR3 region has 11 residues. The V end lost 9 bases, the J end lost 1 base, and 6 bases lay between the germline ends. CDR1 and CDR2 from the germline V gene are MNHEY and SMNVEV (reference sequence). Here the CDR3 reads CASFQNTEAFF. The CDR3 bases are TGTGCCAGTTTCCAGAACACTGAAGCTTTCTTT.

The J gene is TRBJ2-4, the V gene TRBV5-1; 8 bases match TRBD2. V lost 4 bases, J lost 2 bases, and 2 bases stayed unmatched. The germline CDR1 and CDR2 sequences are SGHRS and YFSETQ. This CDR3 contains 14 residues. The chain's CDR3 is CASSPGGSKNIQYF. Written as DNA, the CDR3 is TGCGCCAGCAGCCCGGGGGGGTCCAAAAACATTCAGTACTTC. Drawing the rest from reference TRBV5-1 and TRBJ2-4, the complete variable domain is KAGVTQTPRYLIKTRGQQVTLSCSPISGHRSVSWYQQTPGQGLQFLFEYFSETQRNKGNFPGRFSGRQFSNSRSEMNVSTLELGDSALYLCASSPGGSKNIQYFGAGTRLSVL.

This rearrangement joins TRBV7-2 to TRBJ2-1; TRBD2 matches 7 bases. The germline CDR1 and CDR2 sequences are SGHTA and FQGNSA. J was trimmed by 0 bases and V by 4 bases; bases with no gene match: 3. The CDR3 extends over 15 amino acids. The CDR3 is CASSSAGSSYNEQFF. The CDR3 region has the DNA TGTGCCAGCAGCTCAGCGGGGAGCTCCTACAATGAGCAGTTCTTC.

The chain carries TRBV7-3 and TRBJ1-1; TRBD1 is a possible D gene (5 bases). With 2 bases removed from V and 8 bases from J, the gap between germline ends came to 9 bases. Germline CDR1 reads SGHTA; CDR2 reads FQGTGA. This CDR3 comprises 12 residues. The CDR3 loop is CASSLGTGEAFF. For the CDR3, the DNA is TGTGCCAGCAGCTTAGGCACAGGCGAAGCTTTCTTT.

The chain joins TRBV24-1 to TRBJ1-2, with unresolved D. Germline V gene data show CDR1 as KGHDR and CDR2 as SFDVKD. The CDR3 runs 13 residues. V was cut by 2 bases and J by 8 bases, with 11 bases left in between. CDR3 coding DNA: TGTGCCACCAGTGATTCGACTGAAAGAGGCTACACCTTC. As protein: CATSDSTERGYTF.

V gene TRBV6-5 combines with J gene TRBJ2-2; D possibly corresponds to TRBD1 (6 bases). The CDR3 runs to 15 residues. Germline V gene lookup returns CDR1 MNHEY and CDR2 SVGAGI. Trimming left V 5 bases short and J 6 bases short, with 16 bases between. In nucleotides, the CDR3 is TGTGCCAGCAGTCGAGGAATACAGGGAGCCGGGGAGCTGTTTTTT. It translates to CASSRGIQGAGELFF.

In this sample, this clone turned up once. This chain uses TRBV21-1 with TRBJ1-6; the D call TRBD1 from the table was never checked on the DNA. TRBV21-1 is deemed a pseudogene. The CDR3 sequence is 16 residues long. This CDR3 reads CASSKKWTPNNSPLHF. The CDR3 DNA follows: TGTGCCAGCAGCAAAAAATGGACACCAAATAATTCACCCCTCCACTTT.

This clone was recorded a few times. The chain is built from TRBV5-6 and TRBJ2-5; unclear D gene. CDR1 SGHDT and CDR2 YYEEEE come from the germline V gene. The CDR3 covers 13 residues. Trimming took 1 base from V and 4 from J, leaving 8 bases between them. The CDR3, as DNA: TGTGCCAGCAGCTTGAGCAGAGGAGAGACCCAGTACTTC. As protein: CASSLSRGETQYF.

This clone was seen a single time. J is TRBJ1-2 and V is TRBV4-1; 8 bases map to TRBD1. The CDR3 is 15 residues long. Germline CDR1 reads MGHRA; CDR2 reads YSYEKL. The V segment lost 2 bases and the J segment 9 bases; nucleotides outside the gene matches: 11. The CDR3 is CASSQPRQGIWSYTF. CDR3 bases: TGCGCCAGCAGCCAACCAAGACAGGGGATATGGAGCTACACCTTC.

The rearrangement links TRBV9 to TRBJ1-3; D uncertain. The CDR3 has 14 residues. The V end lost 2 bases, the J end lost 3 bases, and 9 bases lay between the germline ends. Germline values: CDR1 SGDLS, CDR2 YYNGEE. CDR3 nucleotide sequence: TGTGCCAGCAGCGTTTCCTTCATTGGAAACACCATATATTTT. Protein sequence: CASSVSFIGNTIYF.

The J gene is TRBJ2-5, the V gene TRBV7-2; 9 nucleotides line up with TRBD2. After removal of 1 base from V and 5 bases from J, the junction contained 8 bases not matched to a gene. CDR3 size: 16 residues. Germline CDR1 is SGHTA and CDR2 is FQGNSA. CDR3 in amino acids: CASSLGGGGAWETQYF. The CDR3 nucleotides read TGTGCCAGCAGCTTAGGCGGCGGGGGGGCATGGGAGACCCAGTACTTC.

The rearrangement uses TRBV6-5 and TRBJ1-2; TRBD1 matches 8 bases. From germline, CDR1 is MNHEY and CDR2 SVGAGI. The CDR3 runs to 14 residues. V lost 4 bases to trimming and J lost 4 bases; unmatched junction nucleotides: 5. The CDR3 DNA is TGTGCCAGCAGTTCCTACAGGGGGAGCTATGGCTACACCTTC. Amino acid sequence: CASSSYRGSYGYTF.

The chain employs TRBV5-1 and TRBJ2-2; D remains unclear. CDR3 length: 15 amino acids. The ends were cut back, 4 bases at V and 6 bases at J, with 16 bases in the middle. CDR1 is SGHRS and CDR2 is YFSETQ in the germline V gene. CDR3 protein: CASSSLTGGAGELFF. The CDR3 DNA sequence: TGCGCCAGCAGCAGCCTCACGGGTGGGGCCGGGGAGCTGTTTTTT.

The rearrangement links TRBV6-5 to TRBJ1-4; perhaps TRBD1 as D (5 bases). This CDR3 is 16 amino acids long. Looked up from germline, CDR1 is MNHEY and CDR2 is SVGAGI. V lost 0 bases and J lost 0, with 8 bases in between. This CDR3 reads CASSYSWGPTNEKLFF. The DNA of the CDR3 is TGTGCCAGCAGTTACTCGTGGGGCCCAACTAATGAAAAACTGTTTTTT.

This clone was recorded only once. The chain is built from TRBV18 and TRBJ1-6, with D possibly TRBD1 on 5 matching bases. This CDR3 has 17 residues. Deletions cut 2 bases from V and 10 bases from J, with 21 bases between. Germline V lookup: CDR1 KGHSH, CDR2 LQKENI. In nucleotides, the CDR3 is TGTGCCAGCTCACCAAGGAGTTTGGGGACGTCGGGCTCACCCCTCCACTTT. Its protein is CASSPRSLGTSGSPLHF.

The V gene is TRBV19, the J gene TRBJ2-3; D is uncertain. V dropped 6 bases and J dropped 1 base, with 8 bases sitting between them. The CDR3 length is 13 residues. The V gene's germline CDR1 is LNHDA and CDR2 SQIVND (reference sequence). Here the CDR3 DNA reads TGTGCCAGTAGGGGCAGTGGCACAGATACGCAGTATTTT. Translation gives CASRGSGTDTQYF. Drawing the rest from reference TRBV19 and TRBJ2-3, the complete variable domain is DGGITQSPKYLFRKEGQNVTLSCEQNLNHDAMYWYRQDPGQGLRLIYYSQIVNDFQKGDIAEGYSVSREKKESFPLTVTSAQKNPTAFYLCASRGSGTDTQYFGPGTRLTVL.

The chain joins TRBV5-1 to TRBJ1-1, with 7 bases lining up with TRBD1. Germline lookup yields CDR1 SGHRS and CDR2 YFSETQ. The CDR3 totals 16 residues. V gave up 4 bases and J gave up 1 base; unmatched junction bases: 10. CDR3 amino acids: CASSRGSGTANTEAFF. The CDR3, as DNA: TGCGCCAGCAGCCGGGGGTCGGGGACAGCGAACACTGAAGCTTTCTTT.

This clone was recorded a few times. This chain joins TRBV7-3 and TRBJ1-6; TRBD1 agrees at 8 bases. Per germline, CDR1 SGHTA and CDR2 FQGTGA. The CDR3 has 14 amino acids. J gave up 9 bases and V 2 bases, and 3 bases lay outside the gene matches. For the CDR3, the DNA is TGTGCCAGCAGCTTAGGACAGGGAGGTTCACCCCTCCACTTT. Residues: CASSLGQGGSPLHF.

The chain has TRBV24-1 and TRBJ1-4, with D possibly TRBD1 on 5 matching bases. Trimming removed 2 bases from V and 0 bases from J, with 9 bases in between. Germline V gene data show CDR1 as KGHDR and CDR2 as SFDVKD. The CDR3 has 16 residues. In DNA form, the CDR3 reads TGTGCCACCAGTGATTCAGGGAGTCCAACTAATGAAAAACTGTTTTTT. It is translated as CATSDSGSPTNEKLFF.

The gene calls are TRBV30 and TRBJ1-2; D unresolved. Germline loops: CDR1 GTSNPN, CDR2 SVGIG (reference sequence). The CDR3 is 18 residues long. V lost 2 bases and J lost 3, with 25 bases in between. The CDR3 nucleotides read TGTGCCTGGAGTACCCCTTTGAGGTTACGGGTTCGCGACTATGGCTACACCTTC. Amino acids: CAWSTPLRLRVRDYGYTF.

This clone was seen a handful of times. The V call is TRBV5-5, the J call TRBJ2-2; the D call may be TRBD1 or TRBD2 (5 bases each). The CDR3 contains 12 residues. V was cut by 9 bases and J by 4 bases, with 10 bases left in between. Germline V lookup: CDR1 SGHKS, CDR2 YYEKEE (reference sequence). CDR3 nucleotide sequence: TGTGCCATCGGGACGGCCACCGGGGAGCTGTTTTTT. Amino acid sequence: CAIGTATGELFF.

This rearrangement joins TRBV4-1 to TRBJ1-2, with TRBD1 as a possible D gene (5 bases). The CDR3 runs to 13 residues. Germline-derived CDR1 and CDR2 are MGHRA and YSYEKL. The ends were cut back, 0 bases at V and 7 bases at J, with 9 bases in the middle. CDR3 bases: TGCGCCAGCAGCCAAGAGGCAGGGTTTGGCTACACCTTC. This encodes CASSQEAGFGYTF.

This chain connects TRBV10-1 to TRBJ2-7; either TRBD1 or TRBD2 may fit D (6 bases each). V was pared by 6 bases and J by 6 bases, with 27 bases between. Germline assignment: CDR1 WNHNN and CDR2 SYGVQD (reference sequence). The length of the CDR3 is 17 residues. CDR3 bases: TGCGCCAGCAGGGCGGGGACATCGAGGCTCCTTCCTGGCGAGCAGTACGTC. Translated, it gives CASRAGTSRLLPGEQYV.

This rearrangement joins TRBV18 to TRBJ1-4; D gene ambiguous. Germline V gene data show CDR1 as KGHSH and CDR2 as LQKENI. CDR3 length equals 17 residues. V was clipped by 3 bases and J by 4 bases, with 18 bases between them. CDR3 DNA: TGTGCCAGCTCACCGTTCGTGGGTCAATACCGTAATGAAAAACTGTTTTTT. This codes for CASSPFVGQYRNEKLFF.